This T cell receptor beta chain was sequenced during a study of regulatory T cells in long-lasting Graves disease. In the study overall: For a period under 3 months, newly diagnosed Graves' patients had taken antithyroid drugs. The study's findings and limits: Since the sample size was small, accuracy may have been reduced.

Regarding time point: newly diagnosed GD, antithyroid drugs for less than 3 months. Making the TCR library involved RNA that had been extracted from PBMCs. Germline V gene data show CDR1 as SGHTA and CDR2 as FQGNSA. Trimming cost V 2 bases and J 5 bases, with 16 bases left between them. The CDR3 consists of 17 residues. This clonotype was observed many times. The antigen remains undetermined. CDR3-region Arm-PCR and iRepertoire HTBI primers produced the TCR beta libraries. TCRdb reprocessed the multiplex PCR reads with MiXCR, giving one entry per CDR3 protein. The sample contains over 500,000 distinct CDR3 sequences, 16% of which appear only once. The same sample was also used in a study of T cells in Graves' hyperthyroidism and ophthalmopathy.

V usage is TRBV7-2 and J usage is TRBJ1-6, with D possibly TRBD1 on 6 matching bases. The receptor comes from a young woman with Graves disease. Specimen: peripheral blood mononuclear cells (PBMCs), collected at new diagnosis, from a patient treated with antithyroid drugs. The CDR3 DNA reads TGTGCCAGCAGCTTATATACCCACAGGGTAGATAATTCACCCCTCCACTTT. It encodes CASSLYTHRVDNSPLHF.